The clone carrying this TCR beta chain was picked up a small number of times. Trimming took 4 bases from V and 7 from J, leaving 7 bases between them. This CDR3 comprises 12 residues. This specimen belongs to a study of T cells in Graves' hyperthyroidism and ophthalmopathy. The CDR3 regions of TCR beta were amplified from RNA transcripts. The HTBI primer set was used in a first-round RT-PCR of the TCR CDR3. TCRdb re-called the multiplex PCR reads with MiXCR, one entry per CDR3 protein. The table shows hundreds of thousands of distinct CDR3 sequences, with roughly 19% occurring only once. This clonotype was obtained from a man aged 50-59 years with Graves' ophthalmopathy. Sequenced material: blood. The rearrangement uses TRBV12-3 or TRBV12-4 and TRBJ1-4; the D gene is possibly TRBD1 (5 bases). Here the CDR3 DNA reads TGTGCCAGCAGTTGGGGGGGTGAAAAACTGTTTTTT. Translated, it gives CASSWGGEKLFF.